This T cell receptor (beta chain) was documented in a study of preoperative IRX-2 immunotherapy in early breast cancer (dated by TCRdb to the late 2010s). Notes on this clone: It has no known antigen specificity. No base-level quality is on record; no much larger clone is a single base apart.

Interpreted using the paper, the treatment or condition label stands for: preoperative locoregional IRX-2 cytokine immunotherapy. The samples were obtained from a phase Ib study that tested preoperative, locoregional IRX-2 cytokine immunotherapy designed to prime immune responses. Donors were patients with early-stage breast cancer who received IRX-2 before surgery. There are 18 amino acids in the CDR3, from cysteine to phenylalanine inclusive. The CDR3 DNA has 54 bases and is translated from base 1. CDR1 and CDR2, per the germline V gene, are SGHRS and YFSETQ. V sheds 0 bases and J sheds 3 bases, leaving 19 bases between their ends. To prepare the library, the immunoSEQ multiplex PCR assay was applied. Held by TCRdb, this immuneACCESS table contains in-frame sequences only and omits some clones. Under half of the omission traces to an unresolved V gene where checked; the cause of the rest is unknown. For this sample the table gives some 99,000 clones, of which about nine tenths were detected only once. Roughly 2% of the sample rests with the top ten.

This TCR derives from a human donor with breast cancer. The sample was tumor tissue, taken after IRX-2 immunotherapy. The chain links TRBV5-1 with TRBJ1-3; a tentative D match to TRBD1 spans 6 bases. The DNA reads TGCGCCAGCAGCTTGGAAGGGGGAACAGGGTCGGTTGGAAACACCATATATTTT. This yields the protein CASSLEGGTGSVGNTIYF.